This record looks at one T cell receptor (beta chain) sequence and its context. The data were obtained in a study of blood T cell repertoires in COVID-19. Sequencing used immunoSEQ multiplex PCR; TCRdb keeps in-frame clones, though not all of them. The sample lists hundreds of thousands of clones; approximately 90% were seen once. Germline V gene data show CDR1 as SNHLY and CDR2 as FYNNEI. Trimming at V came to 6 bases and at J to 7 bases, leaving 14 bases not matched to a gene. This CDR3 spans 15 amino acids. Sequences were obtained from PBMCs or T cells enriched from blood (not recorded which). This chain links TRBV2 with TRBJ2-7, with TRBD1 matching over 8 bases. The TCR originated in a woman aged 60-75 years in a cohort exposed to, infected with or recovered from COVID-19 (not recorded which). CDR3 DNA: TGTGCCAGCAGCGAACCCGGACAGGGACTGAGGGAGCAGTACTTC. This encodes CASSEPGQGLREQYF.